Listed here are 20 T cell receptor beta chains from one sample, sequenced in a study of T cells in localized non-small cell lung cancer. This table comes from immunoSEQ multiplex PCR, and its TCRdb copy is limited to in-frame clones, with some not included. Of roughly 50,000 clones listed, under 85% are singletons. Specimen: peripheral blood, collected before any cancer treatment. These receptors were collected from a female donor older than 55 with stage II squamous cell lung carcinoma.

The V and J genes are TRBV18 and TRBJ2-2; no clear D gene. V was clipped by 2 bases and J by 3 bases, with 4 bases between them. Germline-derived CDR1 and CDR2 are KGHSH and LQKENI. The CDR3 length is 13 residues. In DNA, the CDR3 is TGTGCCAGCTCACCAGGGTACACCGGGGAGCTGTTTTTT. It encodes CASSPGYTGELFF.

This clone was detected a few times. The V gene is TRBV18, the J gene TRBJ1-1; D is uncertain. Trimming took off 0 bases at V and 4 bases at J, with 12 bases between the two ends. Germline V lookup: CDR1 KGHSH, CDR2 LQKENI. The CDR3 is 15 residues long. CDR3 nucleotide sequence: TGTGCCAGCTCACCACCGGAGGGATGGGGCACTGAAGCTTTCTTT. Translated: CASSPPEGWGTEAFF.

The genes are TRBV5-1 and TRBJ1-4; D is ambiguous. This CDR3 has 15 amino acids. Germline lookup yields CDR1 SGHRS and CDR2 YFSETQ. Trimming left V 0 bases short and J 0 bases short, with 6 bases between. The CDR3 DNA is TGCGCCAGCAGCTTGGACCTTGCAACTAATGAAAAACTGTTTTTT. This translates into CASSLDLATNEKLFF.

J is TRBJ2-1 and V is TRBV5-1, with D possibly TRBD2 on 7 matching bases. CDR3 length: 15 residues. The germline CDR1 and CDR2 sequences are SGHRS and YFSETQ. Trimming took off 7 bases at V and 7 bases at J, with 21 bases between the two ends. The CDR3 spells CASALEGGAFNEQFF. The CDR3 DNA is TGCGCCAGCGCCCTGGAGGGGGGGGCATTTAATGAGCAGTTCTTC.

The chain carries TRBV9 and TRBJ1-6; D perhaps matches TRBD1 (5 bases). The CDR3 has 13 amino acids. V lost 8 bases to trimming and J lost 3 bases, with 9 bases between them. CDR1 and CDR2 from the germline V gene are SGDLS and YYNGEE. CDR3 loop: CARTGGYNSPLHF. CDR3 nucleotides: TGTGCCAGGACGGGGGGCTATAATTCACCCCTCCACTTT.

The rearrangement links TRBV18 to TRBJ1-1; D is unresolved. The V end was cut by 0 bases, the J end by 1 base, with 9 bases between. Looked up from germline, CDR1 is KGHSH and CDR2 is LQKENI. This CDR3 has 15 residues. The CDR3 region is CASSPPNGRNTEAFF. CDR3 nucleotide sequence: TGTGCCAGCTCACCACCGAACGGCCGGAACACTGAAGCTTTCTTT.

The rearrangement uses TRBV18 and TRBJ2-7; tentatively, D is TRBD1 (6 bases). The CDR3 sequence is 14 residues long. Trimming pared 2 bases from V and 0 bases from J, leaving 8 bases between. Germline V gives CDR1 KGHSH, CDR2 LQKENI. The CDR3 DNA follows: TGTGCCAGCTCACCAGACAGGACCTCCTACGAGCAGTACTTC. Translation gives CASSPDRTSYEQYF.

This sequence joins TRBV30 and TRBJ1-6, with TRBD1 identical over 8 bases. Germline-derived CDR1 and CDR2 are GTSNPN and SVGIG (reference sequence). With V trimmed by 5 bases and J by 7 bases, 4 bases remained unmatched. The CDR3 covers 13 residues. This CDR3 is CAWDRGGNSPLHF. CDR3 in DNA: TGTGCCTGGGACAGGGGAGGCAATTCACCCCTCCACTTT.

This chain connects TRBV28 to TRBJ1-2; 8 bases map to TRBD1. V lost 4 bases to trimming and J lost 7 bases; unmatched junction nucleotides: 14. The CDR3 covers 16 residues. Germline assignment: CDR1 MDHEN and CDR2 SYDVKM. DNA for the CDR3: TGTGCCAGCAGTTCCGTGGAGTCCCAGGACAGGGTTGGCTACACCTTC. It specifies CASSSVESQDRVGYTF.

CDR3 region: CAWSAGQGIYEQYF. The CDR3 DNA is TGTGCCTGGAGCGCGGGACAGGGGATCTACGAGCAGTACTTC. J is TRBJ2-7 and V is TRBV30, with 10 bases fitting TRBD1. The CDR3 has 14 amino acids. Per the germline V gene, CDR1 is GTSNPN and CDR2 is SVGIG (reference sequence). After removal of 3 bases from V and 3 bases from J, the junction contained 5 bases not matched to a gene. Full variable domain (remainder filled in from reference TRBV30 and TRBJ2-7): SQTIHQWPATLVQPVGSPLSLECTVEGTSNPNLYWYRQAAGRGLQLLFYSVGIGQISSEVPQNLSASRPQDRQFILSSKKLLLSDSGFYLCAWSAGQGIYEQYFGPGTRLTVT.

In DNA form, the CDR3 reads TGTGCCAGCAGCTTGAGGGAGACAGGGGCCGGGGAGCTGTTTTTT. As protein: CASSLRETGAGELFF. The chain links TRBV9 to TRBJ2-2, with TRBD1 matching 8 bases. CDR3 length: 15 residues. J was trimmed by 6 bases and V by 4 bases; bases with no gene match: 8. The V gene's germline CDR1 is SGDLS and CDR2 YYNGEE. The entire variable domain, with the rest obtained from reference TRBV9 and TRBJ2-2, is as follows: DSGVTQTPKHLITATGQRVTLRCSPRSGDLSVYWYQQSLDQGLQFLIQYYNGEERAKGNILERFSAQQFPDLHSELNLSSLELGDSALYFCASSLRETGAGELFFGEGSRLTVL.

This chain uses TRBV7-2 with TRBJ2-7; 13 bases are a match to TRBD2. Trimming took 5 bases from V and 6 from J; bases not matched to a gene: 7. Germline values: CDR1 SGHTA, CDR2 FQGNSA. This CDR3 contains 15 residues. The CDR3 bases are TGTGCCAGCAGCCCGGGACTAGCGGGGCGGGGCGAGCAGTACTTC. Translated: CASSPGLAGRGEQYF.

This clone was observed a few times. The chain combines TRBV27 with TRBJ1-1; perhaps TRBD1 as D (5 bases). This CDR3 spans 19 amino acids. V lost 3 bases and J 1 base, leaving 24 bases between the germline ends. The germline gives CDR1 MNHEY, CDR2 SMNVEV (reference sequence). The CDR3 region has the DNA TGTGCCAGCAGTTTCCTCCTCGGCGGGGGGACTTTTAAGAACACTGAAGCTTTCTTT. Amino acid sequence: CASSFLLGGGTFKNTEAFF.

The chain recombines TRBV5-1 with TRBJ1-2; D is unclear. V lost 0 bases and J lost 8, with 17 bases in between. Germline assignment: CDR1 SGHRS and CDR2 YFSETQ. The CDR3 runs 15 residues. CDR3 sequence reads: CASSLGRNPERGYTF. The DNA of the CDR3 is TGCGCCAGCAGCTTGGGGAGAAACCCCGAGAGGGGCTACACCTTC.

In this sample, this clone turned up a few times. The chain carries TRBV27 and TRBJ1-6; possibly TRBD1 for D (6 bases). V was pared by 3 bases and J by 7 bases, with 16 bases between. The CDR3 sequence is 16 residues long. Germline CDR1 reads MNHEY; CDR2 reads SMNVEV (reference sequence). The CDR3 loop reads CASSFIPRTENSPLHF. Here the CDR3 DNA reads TGTGCCAGCAGTTTCATACCGAGGACAGAAAATTCACCCCTCCACTTT.

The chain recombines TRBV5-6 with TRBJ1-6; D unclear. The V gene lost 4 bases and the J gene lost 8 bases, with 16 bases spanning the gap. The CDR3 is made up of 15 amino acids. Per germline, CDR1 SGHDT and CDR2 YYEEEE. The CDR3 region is CASSALGDFDSPLHF. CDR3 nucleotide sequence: TGTGCCAGCAGCGCCCTCGGAGATTTTGATTCACCCCTCCACTTT. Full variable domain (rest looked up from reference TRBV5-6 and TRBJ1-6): DAGVTQSPTHLIKTRGQQVTLRCSPKSGHDTVSWYQQALGQGPQFIFQYYEEEERQRGNFPDRFSGHQFPNYSSELNVNALLLGDSALYLCASSALGDFDSPLHFGNGTRLTVT.

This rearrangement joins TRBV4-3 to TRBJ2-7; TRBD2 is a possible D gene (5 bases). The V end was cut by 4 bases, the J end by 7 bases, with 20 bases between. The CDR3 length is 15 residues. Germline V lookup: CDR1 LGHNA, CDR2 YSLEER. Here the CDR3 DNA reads TGCGCCAGCAGCCTGGCGACGGGGTTCAACTATGAGCAGTACTTC. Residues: CASSLATGFNYEQYF.

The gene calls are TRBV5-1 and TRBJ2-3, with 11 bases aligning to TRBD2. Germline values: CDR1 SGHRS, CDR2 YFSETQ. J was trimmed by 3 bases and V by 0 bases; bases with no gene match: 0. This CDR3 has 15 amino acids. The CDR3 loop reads CASSLVAGGTDTQYF. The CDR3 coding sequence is TGCGCCAGCAGCTTGGTAGCGGGGGGGACAGATACGCAGTATTTT.

The CDR3 nucleotides are TGTGCCAGCAGCTCAGGACTAGCGGGGGTCGGGGAGCTGTTTTTT. Translation gives CASSSGLAGVGELFF. The chain has TRBV11-2 and TRBJ2-2, with TRBD2 identical over 13 bases. CDR3 length: 15 amino acids. CDR1 SGHAT and CDR2 FQNNGV come from the germline V gene. The V and J ends lost 4 bases and 7 bases, in that order; junction bases with no gene match: 3.

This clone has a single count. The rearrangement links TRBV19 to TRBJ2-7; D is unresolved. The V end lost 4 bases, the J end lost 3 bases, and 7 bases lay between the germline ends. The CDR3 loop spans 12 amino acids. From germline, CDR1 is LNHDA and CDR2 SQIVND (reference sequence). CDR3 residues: CASSNLDYEQYF. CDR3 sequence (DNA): TGTGCCAGTAGTAATCTGGACTACGAGCAGTACTTC.